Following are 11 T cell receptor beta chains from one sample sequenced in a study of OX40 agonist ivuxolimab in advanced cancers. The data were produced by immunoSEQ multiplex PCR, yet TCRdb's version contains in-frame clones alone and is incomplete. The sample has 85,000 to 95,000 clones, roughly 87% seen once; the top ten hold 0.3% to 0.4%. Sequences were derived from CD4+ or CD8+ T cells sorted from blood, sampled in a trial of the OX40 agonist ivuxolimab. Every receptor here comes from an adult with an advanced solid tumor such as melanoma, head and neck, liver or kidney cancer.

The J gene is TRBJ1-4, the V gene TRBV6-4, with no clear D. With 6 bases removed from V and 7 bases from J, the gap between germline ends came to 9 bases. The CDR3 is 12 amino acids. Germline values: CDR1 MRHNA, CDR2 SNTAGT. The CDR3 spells CASREKSEKLFF. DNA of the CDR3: TGTGCCAGCAGGGAGAAAAGTGAAAAACTGTTTTTT.

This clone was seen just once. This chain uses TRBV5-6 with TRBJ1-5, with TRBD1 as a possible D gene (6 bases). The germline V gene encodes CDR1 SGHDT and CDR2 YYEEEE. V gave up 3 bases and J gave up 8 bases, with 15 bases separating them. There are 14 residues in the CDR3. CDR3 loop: CASSSSGGPEPQHF. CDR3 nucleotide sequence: TGTGCCAGCAGCTCCAGTGGGGGGCCTGAGCCCCAGCATTTT.

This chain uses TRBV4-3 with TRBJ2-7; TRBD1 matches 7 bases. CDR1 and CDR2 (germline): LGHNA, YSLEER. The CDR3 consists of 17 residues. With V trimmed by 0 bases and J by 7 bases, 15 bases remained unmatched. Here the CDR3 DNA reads TGCGCCAGCAGCCAAGATGAAGGACAGGCAGTCACGGAAGAGCAGTACTTC. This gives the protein CASSQDEGQAVTEEQYF.

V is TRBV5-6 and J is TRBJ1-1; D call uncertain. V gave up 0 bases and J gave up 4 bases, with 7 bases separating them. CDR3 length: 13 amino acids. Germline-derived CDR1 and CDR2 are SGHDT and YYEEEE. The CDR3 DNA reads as TGTGCCAGCAGCTTGGAGGGTGTCACTGAAGCTTTCTTT. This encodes CASSLEGVTEAFF.

In DNA, the CDR3 is TGCGCCAGCAGCCAAGGGGTTTCACCCCTCCACTTT. Protein product: CASSQGVSPLHF. The V and J genes are TRBV4-1 and TRBJ1-6; D not certain. V was clipped by 1 base and J by 9 bases, with 4 bases between them. Germline V gene lookup returns CDR1 MGHRA and CDR2 YSYEKL. This CDR3 is built from 12 residues.

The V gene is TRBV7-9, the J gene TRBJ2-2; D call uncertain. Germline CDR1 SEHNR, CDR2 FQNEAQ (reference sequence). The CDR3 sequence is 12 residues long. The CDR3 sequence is CVGGTNTGELFF. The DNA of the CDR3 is TGTGTTGGCGGAACGAACACCGGGGAGCTGTTTTTT.

CDR3: CASSLGTGNYEQYF. As DNA, the CDR3 is TGTGCCAGCAGTTTAGGGACAGGGAACTACGAGCAGTACTTC. This chain joins TRBV27 and TRBJ2-7, with TRBD1 matching over 9 bases. V trimming: 2 bases; J trimming: 3 bases; junction bases outside the gene matches: 2. Germline CDR1 MNHEY, CDR2 SMNVEV (reference sequence). The CDR3 consists of 14 residues.

The CDR3 protein is CASSFPSSGRETQYF. The DNA of the CDR3 is TGTGCCAGCAGCTTTCCCTCGTCGGGTAGGGAGACCCAGTACTTC. The rearrangement links TRBV5-4 to TRBJ2-5; D is unclear. Germline loops: CDR1 SGHNT, CDR2 YYREEE (reference sequence). CDR3 length equals 15 residues. The V end lost 2 bases, the J end lost 5 bases, and 16 bases lay between the germline ends.

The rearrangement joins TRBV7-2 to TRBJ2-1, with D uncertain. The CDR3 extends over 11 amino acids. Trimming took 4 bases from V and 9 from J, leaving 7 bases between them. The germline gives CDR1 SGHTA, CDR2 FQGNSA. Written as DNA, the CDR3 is TGTGCCAGCAGCTCTCTAACTGAGCAGTTCTTC. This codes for CASSSLTEQFF. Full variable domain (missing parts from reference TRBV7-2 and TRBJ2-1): GAGVSQSPSNKVTEKGKDVELRCDPISGHTALYWYRQSLGQGLEFLIYFQGNSAPDKSGLPSDRFSAERTGGSVSTLTIQRTQQEDSAVYLCASSSLTEQFFGPGTRLTVL.

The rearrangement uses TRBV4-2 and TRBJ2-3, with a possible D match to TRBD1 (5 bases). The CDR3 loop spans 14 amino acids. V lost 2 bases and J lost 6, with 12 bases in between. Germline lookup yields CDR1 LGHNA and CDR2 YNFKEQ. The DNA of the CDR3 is TGTGCCAGCAGCCAACCTGACAGTTCCGATACGCAGTATTTT. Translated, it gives CASSQPDSSDTQYF.

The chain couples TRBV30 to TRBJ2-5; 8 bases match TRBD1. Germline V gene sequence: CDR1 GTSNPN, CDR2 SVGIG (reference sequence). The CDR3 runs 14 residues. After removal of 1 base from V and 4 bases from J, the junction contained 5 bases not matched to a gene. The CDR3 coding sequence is TGTGCCTGGAGTGGTACAGGGGGTCCAGAGACCCAGTACTTC. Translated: CAWSGTGGPETQYF. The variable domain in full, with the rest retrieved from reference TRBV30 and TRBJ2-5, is SQTIHQWPATLVQPVGSPLSLECTVEGTSNPNLYWYRQAAGRGLQLLFYSVGIGQISSEVPQNLSASRPQDRQFILSSKKLLLSDSGFYLCAWSGTGGPETQYFGPGTRLLVL.